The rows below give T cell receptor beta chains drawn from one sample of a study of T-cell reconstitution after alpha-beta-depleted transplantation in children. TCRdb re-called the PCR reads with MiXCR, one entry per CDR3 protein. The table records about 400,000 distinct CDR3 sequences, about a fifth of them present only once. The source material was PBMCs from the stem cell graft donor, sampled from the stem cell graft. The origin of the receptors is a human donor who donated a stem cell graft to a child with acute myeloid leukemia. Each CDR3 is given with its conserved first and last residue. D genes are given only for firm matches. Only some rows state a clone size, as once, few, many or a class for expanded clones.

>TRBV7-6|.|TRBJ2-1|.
TGTGCCAGCAGCTTAGGGGCACAGGGTGACCCCTACAATGAGCAGTTCTTC
CASSLGAQGDPYNEQFF
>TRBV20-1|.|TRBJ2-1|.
TGCAGTGCTAGAGCCGCTTTGAGACTGAACAATGAGCAGTTCTTC
CSARAALRLNNEQFF
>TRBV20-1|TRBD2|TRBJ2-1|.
TGCAGTGCTCTTAAGGGACTAGAATCCTACAATGAGCAGTTCTTC
CSALKGLESYNEQFF
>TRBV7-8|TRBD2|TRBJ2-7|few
TGTGCCAGCAGCTTAGCGGGACTAGGGATTACCTACGAGCAGTACTTC
CASSLAGLGITYEQYF
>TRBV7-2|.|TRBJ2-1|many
TGTGCCAGCAGCACCCGGGAGCACAATGAGCAGTTCTTC
CASSTREHNEQFF
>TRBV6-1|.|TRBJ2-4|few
TGTGCCAGCAGCCGGGCCTCGATTATGGACATTCAGTACTTC
CASSRASIMDIQYF
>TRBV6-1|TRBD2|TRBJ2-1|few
TGTGCCAGCAGTGGGGGTAGCGGGAGGGCCTTTTTTGATGAGCAGTTCTTC
CASSGGSGRAFFDEQFF
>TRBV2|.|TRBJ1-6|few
TGTGCCAGCATTTTATCGTCGGTGGGTAATTCACCCCTCCACTTT
CASILSSVGNSPLHF
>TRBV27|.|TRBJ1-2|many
TGTGCCAGCAGTTTGGGAATTAACTATGGCTACACCTTC
CASSLGINYGYTF
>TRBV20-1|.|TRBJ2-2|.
TGCTGTGCCCCTGGGGACCTGGGGACAACGAACACCGGGGAGCTGTTTTTT
CCAPGDLGTTNTGELFF
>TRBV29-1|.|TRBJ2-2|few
TGCAGCGTTGAGGGCAGGTTTGGCGGGGAGCTGTTTTTT
CSVEGRFGGELFF
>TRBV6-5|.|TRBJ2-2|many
TGTGCCAGCAGTTGGGGGATTCCCACCGGGGAGCTGTTTTTT
CASSWGIPTGELFF
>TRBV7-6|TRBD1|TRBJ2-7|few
TGTGCCAGCAGCGTGGGACAGGGGGAATACGAGCAGTACTTC
CASSVGQGEYEQYF
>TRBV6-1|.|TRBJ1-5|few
TGTGCCAGCAGCCTCCGAGGTGGGCCCCAGCATTTT
CASSLRGGPQHF
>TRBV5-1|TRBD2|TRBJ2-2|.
TGCGCCAGCAGGGCACCGCTCTTAGCGGGAGGGCCTCTCTCTGGGGAGCTGTTTTTT
CASRAPLLAGGPLSGELFF
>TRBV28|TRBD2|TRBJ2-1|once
TGTGCCAGCAGTTCGGGAGGGGGGTCCTACAATGAGCAGTTCTTC
CASSSGGGSYNEQFF
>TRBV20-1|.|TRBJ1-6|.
TGCAGTGCTAGCAGCTGGGCCGCGACTGATAATTCACCCCTCCACTTT
CSASSWAATDNSPLHF
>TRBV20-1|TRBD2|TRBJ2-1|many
TGCAGTGCCCCTGAGGTGACTAGCGGGTTATACAATGAGCAGTTCTTC
CSAPEVTSGLYNEQFF
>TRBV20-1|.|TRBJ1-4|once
TGCAGTGCGGGAGGAGTTAGAGATGAAAAACTGTTTTTT
CSAGGVRDEKLFF
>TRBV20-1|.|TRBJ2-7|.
TGCAGTGCTACAAGGGGGGGGACCCGCTACGAGCAGTACTTC
CSATRGGTRYEQYF
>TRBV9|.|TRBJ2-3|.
TGTGCCAGCAGCGTAGTTTCTAGCGCCCTAGGGCCAGATACGCAGTATTTT
CASSVVSSALGPDTQYF
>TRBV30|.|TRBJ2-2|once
TGTGCCGGCCTCCAGGCGGCCACCGGGGAGCTGTTTTTT
CAGLQAATGELFF
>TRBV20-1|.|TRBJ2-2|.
TGCAGTCCGGAGAGGGGGGAAACCGGGGAGCTGTTTTTT
CSPERGETGELFF
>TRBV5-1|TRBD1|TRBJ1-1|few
TGCGCCAGCAGCCCGGACAGGGTTGAAGCTTTCTTT
CASSPDRVEAFF
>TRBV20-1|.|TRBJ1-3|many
TGCAGTGCTACGGACACTGGAAACACCATATATTTT
CSATDTGNTIYF
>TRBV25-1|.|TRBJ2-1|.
TGTGCCAGCAGTGAGGAGGACAGAGTCGTAAACAATGAGCAGTTCTTC
CASSEEDRVVNNEQFF
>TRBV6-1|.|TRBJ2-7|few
TGTGCCAGCAGTGAATTGGTAGGGCTGATTACGGACGAGCAGTACTTC
CASSELVGLITDEQYF
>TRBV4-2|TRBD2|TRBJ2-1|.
TGTGCCAGCAGCCAAGGGGGAGCGGGGTGGGACAATGAGCAGTTCTTC
CASSQGGAGWDNEQFF
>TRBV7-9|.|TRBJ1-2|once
TGTGCCAGCAGCATGGACAGAAGTGGCTACACCTTC
CASSMDRSGYTF
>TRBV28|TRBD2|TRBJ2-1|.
TGTGCCAGCAGTGGGGGGGCGGGCCTGACTAGCGGGATAGACGATGAGCAGTTCTTC
CASSGGAGLTSGIDDEQFF
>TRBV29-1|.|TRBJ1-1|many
TGCAGCGTTGTAGGAAACACTGAAGCTTTCTTT
CSVVGNTEAFF
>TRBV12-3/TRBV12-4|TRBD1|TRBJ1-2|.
TGTGCCAGCAGCTATACAGGGGTGAGGACCAACTATGGCTACACCTTC
CASSYTGVRTNYGYTF
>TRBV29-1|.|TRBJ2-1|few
TGCAGCGTTGAAGGGACAGAATCCTACAATGAGCAGTTCTTC
CSVEGTESYNEQFF
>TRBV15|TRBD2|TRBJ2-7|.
TGTGCCACCAGCAGGCCGATCGGGAGGGCCCGGTACTACGAGCAGTACTTC
CATSRPIGRARYYEQYF
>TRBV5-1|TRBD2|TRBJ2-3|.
TGCGCCAGCAGCTTGACCGGGAGGGGCGCAGATACGCAGTATTTT
CASSLTGRGADTQYF
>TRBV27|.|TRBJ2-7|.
TGTGCCAGCAAAGGGCCTTGGGCGGAGCAGTACTTC
CASKGPWAEQYF
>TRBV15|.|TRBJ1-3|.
TGTGCCACCGGCAGACGGGGAGGAAGCTCTGGAAACACCATATATTTT
CATGRRGGSSGNTIYF
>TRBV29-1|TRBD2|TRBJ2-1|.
TGCAGCGCTTCGGCCCGTAGCGGGAGGCCTTACAATGAGCAGTTCTTC
CSASARSGRPYNEQFF
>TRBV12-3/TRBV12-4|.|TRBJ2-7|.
TGTGCCAGCACCAAGGTCGCCTACGAGCAGTACTTC
CASTKVAYEQYF
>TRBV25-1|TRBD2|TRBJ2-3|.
TGTGCCAGCAGTGAATATACCGGGAGGGCCAGAGATACGCAGTATTTT
CASSEYTGRARDTQYF
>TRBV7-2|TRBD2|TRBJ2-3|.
TGTGCCAGCAGCCGAGGGTCTAGCGGGACAGATACGCAGTATTTT
CASSRGSSGTDTQYF
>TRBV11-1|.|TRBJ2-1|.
TGTGCCAGCAAACACCCTATGACAGCCGATGAGCAGTTCTTC
CASKHPMTADEQFF
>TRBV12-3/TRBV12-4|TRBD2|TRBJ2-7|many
TGTGCCAGCAGTATGACAGCGGGAGTAGGCGAGCAGTACTTC
CASSMTAGVGEQYF
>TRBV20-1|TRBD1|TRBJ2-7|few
TGCAGTGCGCCGGGACAGGGGGTCTACGAGCAGTACTTC
CSAPGQGVYEQYF
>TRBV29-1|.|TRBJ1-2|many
TGCAGCGTTGAACGGGACACCTCTAACTATGGCTACACCTTC
CSVERDTSNYGYTF
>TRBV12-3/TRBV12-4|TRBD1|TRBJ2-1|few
TGTGCCAGCAGACCCCAGGGGGCCGAGCAGTTCTTC
CASRPQGAEQFF
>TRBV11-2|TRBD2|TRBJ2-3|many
TGTGCCAGCAGCTTAGACTCCGGTAGCGGGGCCACAGATACGCAGTATTTT
CASSLDSGSGATDTQYF
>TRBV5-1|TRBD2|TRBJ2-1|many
TGCGCCAGCAGCTGGGACCTAGCGGGAGGGCCAAGAAATGAGCAGTTCTTC
CASSWDLAGGPRNEQFF
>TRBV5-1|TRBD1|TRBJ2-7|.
TGCGCCAGCAGCTTGGAGACAGGGGTCTACGAGCAGTACTTC
CASSLETGVYEQYF
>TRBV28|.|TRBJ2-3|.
TGTGCCAGCAGTACTCCCCGGAGCGACATCACAGATACGCAGTATTTT
CASSTPRSDITDTQYF
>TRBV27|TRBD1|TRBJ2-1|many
TGTGCCAGCAGTAGCCTGGGACAGGGGAAGATCTTC
CASSSLGQGKIF